The present T cell receptor (beta chain) was sequenced within a study of cytomegalovirus exposure and HLA in healthy donors. V lost 6 bases to trimming and J lost 4 bases; unmatched junction nucleotides: 5. CDR1 is MNHEY, CDR2 SMNVEV, per germline (reference sequence). This CDR3 contains 14 residues. The sample holds one count of this clone. The PCR made use of 60 Vbeta and 13 Jbeta primers. Method: immunoSEQ multiplex PCR; TCRdb's copy keeps in-frame clones and lacks some. Of more than 90,000 clones in the sample, around 70% are singletons; the top ten hold approximately 4.4%. The chain joins TRBV27 to TRBJ1-1; 10 nucleotides match TRBD1. Source material: PBMCs. This clonotype was sampled from a man between 25 and 39 years old in good health and CMV-seropositive. CDR3 DNA sequence: TGTGCCAGCAGAGGGACAGGGGTGTTCACTGAAGCTTTCTTT. Translated: CASRGTGVFTEAFF.